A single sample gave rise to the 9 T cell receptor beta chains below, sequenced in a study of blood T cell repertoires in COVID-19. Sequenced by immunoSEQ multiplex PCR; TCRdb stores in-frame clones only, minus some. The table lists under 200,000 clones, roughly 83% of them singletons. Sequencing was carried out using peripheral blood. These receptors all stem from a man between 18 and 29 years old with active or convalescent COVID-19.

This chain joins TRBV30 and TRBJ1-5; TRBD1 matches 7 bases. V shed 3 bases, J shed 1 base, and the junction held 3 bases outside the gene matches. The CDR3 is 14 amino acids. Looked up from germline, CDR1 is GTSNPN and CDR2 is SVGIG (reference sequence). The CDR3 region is CAWRQGKSNQPQHF. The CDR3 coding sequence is TGTGCCTGGAGACAGGGGAAAAGCAATCAGCCCCAGCATTTT.

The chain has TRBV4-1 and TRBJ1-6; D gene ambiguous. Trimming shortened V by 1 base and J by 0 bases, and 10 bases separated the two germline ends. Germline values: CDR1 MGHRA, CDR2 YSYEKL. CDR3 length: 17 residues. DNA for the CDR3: TGCGCCAGCAGCCAAGCGGTGTCTAACTCCTATAATTCACCCCTCCACTTT. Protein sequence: CASSQAVSNSYNSPLHF.

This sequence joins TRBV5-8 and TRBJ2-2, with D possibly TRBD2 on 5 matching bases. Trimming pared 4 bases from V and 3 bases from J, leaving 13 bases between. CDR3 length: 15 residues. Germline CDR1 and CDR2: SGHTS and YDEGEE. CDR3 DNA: TGTGCCAGCAGCGGTAGCGCAGAACACACCGGGGAGCTGTTTTTT. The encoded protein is CASSGSAEHTGELFF.

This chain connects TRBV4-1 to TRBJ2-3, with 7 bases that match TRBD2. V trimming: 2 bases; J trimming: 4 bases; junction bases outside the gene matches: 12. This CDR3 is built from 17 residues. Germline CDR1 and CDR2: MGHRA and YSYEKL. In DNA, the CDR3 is TGCGCCAGCAGCCAATCAAGTAGCGGGTATAGTCCAGATACGCAGTATTTT. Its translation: CASSQSSSGYSPDTQYF.

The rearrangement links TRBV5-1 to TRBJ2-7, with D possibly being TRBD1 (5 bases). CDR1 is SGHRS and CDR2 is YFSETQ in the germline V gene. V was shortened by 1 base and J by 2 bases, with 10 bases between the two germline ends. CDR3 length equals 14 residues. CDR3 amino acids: CASSLYAGPYEQYF. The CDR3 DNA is TGCGCCAGCAGCTTGTATGCAGGGCCCTACGAGCAGTACTTC.

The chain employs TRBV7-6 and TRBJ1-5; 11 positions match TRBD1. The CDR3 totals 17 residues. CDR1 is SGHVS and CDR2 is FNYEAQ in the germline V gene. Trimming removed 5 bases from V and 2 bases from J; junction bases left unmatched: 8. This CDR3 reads CASSPKRDRGCNQPQHF. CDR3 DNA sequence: TGTGCCAGCAGCCCTAAGCGGGACAGGGGGTGCAATCAGCCCCAGCATTTT.

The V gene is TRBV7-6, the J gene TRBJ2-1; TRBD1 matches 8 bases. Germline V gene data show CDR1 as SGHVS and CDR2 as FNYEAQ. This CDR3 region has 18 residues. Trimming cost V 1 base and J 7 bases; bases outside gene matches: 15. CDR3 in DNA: TGTGCCAGCAGCTTAGGAAAAGCAGGGGGCGGAGGTCTTAATGAGCAGTTCTTC. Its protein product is CASSLGKAGGGGLNEQFF.

The CDR3 reads CASSLAGGGPSYNEQFF. The CDR3 DNA is TGTGCCAGCAGCCTAGCGGGGGGTGGTCCGTCCTACAATGAGCAGTTCTTC. The chain carries TRBV5-5 and TRBJ2-1; 11 bases are a match to TRBD2. J was trimmed by 1 base and V by 4 bases; bases with no gene match: 7. Per germline, CDR1 SGHKS and CDR2 YYEKEE (reference sequence). The CDR3 is 17 amino acids.

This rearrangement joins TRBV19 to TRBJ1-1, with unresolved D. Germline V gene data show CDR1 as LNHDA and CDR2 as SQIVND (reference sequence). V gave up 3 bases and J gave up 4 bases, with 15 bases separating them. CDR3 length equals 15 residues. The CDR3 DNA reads TGTGCCAGTAGTATTTCTCCGGCAGGTTCCACTGAAGCTTTCTTT. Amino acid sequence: CASSISPAGSTEAFF.